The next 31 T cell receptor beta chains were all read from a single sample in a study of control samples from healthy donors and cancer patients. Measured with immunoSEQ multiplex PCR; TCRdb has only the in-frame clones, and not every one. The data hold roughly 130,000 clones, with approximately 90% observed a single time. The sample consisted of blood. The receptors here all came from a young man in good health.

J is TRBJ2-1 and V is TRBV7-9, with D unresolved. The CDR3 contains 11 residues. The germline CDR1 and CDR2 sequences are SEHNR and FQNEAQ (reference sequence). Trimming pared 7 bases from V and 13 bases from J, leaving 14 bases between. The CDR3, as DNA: TGTGCCAGCACCCTATCCACGGATCAGTTCTTC. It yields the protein CASTLSTDQFF.

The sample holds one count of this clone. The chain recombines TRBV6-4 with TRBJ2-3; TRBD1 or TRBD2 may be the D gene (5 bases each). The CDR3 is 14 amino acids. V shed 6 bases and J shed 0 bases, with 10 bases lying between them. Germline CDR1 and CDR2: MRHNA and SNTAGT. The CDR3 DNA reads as TGTGCCAGCAGCACCCGGGACAGCACAGATACGCAGTATTTT. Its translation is CASSTRDSTDTQYF.

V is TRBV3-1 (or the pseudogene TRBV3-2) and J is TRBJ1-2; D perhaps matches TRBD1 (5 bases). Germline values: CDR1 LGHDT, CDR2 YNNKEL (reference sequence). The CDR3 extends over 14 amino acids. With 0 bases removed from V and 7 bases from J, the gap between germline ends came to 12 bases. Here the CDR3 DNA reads TGTGCCAGCAGCCAAGATCAAGGGGCGGCTGGCTACACCTTC. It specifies CASSQDQGAAGYTF.

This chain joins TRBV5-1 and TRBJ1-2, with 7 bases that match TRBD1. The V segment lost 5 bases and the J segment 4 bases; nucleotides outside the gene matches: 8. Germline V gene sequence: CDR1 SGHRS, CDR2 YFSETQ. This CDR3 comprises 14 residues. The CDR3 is CASRLQGSGYGYTF. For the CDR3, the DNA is TGCGCCAGCAGATTACAGGGGTCAGGCTATGGCTACACCTTC.

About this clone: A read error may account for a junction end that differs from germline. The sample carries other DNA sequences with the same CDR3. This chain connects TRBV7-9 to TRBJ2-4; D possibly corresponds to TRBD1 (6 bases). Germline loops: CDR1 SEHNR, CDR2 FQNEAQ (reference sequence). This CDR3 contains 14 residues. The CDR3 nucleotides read TGCGCCAGCAGCTCAGGGGTCACCAAAAACATTCAGTACTTC. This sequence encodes CASSSGVTKNIQYF.

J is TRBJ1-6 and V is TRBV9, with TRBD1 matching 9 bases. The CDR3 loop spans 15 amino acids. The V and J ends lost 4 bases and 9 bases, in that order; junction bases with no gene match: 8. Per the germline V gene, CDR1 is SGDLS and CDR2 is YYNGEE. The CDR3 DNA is TGTGCCAGCAGCTCTTACAGGGGGCGCGGTTCACCCCTCCACTTT. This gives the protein CASSSYRGRGSPLHF.

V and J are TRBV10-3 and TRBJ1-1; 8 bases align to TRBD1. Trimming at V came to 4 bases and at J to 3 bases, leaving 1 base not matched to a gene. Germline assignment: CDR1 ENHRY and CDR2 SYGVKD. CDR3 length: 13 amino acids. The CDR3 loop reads CAISGTGHTEAFF. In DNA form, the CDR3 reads TGTGCCATCAGTGGGACAGGGCACACTGAAGCTTTCTTT.

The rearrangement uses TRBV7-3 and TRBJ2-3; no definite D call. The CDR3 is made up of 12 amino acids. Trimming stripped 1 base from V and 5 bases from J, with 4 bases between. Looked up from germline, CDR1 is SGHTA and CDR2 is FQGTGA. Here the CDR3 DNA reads TGTGCCAGCAGCTTAAATCGAGATACGCAGTATTTT. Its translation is CASSLNRDTQYF. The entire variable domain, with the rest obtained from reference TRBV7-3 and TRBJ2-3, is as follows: GAGVSQTPSNKVTEKGKYVELRCDPISGHTALYWYRQSLGQGPEFLIYFQGTGAADDSGLPNDRFFAVRPEGSVSTLKIQRTERGDSAVYLCASSLNRDTQYFGPGTRLTVL.

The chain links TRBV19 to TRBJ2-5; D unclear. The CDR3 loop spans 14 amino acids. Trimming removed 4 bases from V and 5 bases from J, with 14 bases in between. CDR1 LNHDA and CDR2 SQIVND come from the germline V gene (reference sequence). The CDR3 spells CASSRPFSRETQYF. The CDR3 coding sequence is TGTGCCAGTAGTAGGCCCTTTTCCCGGGAGACCCAGTACTTC.

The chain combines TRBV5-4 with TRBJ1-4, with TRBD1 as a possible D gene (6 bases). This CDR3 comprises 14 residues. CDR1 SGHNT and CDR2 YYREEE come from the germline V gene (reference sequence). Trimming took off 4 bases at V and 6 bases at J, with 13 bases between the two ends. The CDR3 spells CASSEQGSDEKLFF. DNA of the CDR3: TGTGCCAGCAGCGAACAGGGTTCCGATGAAAAACTGTTTTTT.

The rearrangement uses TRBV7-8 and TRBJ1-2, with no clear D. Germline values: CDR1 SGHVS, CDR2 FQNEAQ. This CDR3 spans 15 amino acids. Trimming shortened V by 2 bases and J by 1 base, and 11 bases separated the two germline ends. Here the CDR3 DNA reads TGTGCCAGCAGCTTATTAGGGCAGGTTAACTATGGCTACACCTTC. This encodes CASSLLGQVNYGYTF.

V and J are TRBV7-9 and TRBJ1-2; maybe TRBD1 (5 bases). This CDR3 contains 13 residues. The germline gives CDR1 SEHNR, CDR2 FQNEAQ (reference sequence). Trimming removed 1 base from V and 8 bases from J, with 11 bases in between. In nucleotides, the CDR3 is TGTGCCAGCAGCTTAGAAGGGGTAGACGGCTACACCTTC. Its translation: CASSLEGVDGYTF.

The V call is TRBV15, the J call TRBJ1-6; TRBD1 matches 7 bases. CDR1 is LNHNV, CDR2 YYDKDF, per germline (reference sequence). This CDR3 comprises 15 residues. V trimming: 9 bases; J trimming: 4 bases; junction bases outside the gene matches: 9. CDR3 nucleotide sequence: TGTGCCACTCGGCCGGGACAGACATATAATTCACCCCTCCACTTT. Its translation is CATRPGQTYNSPLHF.

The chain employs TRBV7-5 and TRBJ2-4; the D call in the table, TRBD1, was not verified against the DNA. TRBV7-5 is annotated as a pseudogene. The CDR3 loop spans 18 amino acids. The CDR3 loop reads CVRSIRGPGDLAKNIQYF. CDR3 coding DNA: TGTGTCAGAAGCATTAGGGGTCCAGGGGACCTAGCCAAAAACATTCAGTACTTC.

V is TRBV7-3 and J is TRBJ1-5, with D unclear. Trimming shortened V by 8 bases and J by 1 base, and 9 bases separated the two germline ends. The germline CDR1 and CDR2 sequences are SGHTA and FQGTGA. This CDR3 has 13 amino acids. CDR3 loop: CASPLGSNQPQHF. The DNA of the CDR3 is TGTGCCAGCCCCCTAGGGAGCAATCAGCCCCAGCATTTT.

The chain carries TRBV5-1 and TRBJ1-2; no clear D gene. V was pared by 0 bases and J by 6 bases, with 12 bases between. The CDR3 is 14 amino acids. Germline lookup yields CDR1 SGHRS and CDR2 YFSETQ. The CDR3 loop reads CASSLDGLLNGYTF. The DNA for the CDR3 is TGCGCCAGCAGCTTGGACGGGCTTTTGAATGGCTACACCTTC.

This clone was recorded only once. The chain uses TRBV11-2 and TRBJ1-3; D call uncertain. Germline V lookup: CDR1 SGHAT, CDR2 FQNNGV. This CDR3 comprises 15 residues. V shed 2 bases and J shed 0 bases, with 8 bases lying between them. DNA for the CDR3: TGTGCCAGCAGCTTACGGACCCTCTCTGGAAACACCATATATTTT. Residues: CASSLRTLSGNTIYF.

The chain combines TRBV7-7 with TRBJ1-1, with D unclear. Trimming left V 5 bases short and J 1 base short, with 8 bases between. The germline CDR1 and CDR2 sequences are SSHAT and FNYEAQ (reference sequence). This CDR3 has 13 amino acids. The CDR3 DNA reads TGTGCCAGCAGCGTTCGACAGAACACTGAAGCTTTCTTT. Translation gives CASSVRQNTEAFF.

Here the CDR3 reads CASSLIPSLRETQYF. The CDR3, as DNA: TGTGCCAGCAGCTTAATCCCTAGCTTAAGGGAGACCCAGTACTTC. The chain is built from TRBV7-3 and TRBJ2-5; TRBD2 might be the D (5 bases). The V gene lost 1 base and the J gene lost 5 bases, with 14 bases spanning the gap. Germline V gene lookup returns CDR1 SGHTA and CDR2 FQGTGA. The CDR3 has 15 amino acids.

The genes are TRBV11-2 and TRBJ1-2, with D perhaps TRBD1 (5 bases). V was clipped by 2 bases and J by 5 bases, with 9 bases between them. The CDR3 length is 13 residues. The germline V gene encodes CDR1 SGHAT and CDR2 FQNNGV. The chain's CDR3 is CASSLRGEYGYTF. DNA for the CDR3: TGTGCCAGCAGCTTAAGAGGGGAATATGGCTACACCTTC. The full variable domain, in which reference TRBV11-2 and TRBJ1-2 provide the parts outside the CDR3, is EAGVAQSPRYKIIEKRQSVAFWCNPISGHATLYWYQQILGQGPKLLIQFQNNGVVDDSQLPKDRFSAERLKGVDSTLKIQPAKLEDSAVYLCASSLRGEYGYTFGSGTRLTVV.

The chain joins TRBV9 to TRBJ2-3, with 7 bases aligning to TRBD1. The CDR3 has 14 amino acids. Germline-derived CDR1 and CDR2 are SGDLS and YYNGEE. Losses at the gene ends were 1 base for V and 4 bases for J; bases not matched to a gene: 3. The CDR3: CASSVNRGADTQYF. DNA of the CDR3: TGTGCCAGCAGCGTAAACAGGGGAGCAGATACGCAGTATTTT.

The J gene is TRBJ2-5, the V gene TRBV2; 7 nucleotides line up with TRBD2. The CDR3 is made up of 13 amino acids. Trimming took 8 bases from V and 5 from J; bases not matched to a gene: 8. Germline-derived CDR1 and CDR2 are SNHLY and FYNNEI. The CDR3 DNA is TGTGCCAGCGGACGCCTGGGAGGGGAGACCCAGTACTTC. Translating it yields CASGRLGGETQYF.

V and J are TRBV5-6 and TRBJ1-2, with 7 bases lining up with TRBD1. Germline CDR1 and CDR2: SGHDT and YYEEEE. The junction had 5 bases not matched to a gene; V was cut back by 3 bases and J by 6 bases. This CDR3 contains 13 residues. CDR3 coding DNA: TGTGCCAGCAGCTGGGGACAGTCTAATGGCTACACCTTC. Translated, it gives CASSWGQSNGYTF.

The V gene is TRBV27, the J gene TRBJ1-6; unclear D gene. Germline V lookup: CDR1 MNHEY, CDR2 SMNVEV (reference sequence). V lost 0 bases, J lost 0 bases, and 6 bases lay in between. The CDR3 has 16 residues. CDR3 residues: CASSLSPSSYNSPLHF. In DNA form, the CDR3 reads TGTGCCAGCAGTTTATCCCCCAGCTCCTATAATTCACCCCTCCACTTT.

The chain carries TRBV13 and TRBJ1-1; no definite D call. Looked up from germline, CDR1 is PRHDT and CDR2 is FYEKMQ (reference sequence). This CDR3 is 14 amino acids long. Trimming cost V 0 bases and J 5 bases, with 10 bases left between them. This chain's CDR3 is CASSLGMGETEAFF. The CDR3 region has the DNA TGTGCCAGCAGCTTAGGCATGGGTGAGACTGAAGCTTTCTTT.

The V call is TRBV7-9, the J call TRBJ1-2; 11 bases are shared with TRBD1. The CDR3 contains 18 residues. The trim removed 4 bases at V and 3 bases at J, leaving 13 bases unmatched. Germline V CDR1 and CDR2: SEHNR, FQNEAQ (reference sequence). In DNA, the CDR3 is TGTGCCAGCAGCTCCGCCGTAGGACAGGGGGCCCCCGACTATGGCTACACCTTC. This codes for CASSSAVGQGAPDYGYTF.

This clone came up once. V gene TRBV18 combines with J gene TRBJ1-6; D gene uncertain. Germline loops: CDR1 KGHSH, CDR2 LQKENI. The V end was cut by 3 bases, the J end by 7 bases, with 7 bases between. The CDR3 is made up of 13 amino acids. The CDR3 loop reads CASSPGANSPLHF. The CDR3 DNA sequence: TGTGCCAGCTCACCTGGAGCCAATTCACCCCTCCACTTT.

Here the CDR3 reads CASSNTDSRNTEAFF. CDR3 DNA: TGTGCCAGCAGCAACACGGACAGCCGGAACACTGAAGCTTTCTTT. This rearrangement joins TRBV11-2 to TRBJ1-1, with D possibly TRBD1 on 6 matching bases. This CDR3 comprises 15 residues. Germline assignment: CDR1 SGHAT and CDR2 FQNNGV. V lost 5 bases to trimming and J lost 1 base, with 14 bases between them.

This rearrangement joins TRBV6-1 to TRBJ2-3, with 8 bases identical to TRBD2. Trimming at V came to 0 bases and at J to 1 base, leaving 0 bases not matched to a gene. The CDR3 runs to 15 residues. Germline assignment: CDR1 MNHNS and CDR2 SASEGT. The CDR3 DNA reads TGTGCCAGCAGTGAAGCAGCGGGGGGCACAGATACGCAGTATTTT. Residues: CASSEAAGGTDTQYF.

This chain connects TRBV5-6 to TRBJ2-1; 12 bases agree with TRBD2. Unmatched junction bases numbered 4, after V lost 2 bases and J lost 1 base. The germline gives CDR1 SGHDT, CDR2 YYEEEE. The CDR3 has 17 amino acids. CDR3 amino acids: CASSFSSGGASYNEQFF. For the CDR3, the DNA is TGTGCCAGCAGCTTTTCTAGCGGGGGGGCTTCCTACAATGAGCAGTTCTTC. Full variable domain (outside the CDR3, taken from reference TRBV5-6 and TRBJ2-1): DAGVTQSPTHLIKTRGQQVTLRCSPKSGHDTVSWYQQALGQGPQFIFQYYEEEERQRGNFPDRFSGHQFPNYSSELNVNALLLGDSALYLCASSFSSGGASYNEQFFGPGTRLTVL.

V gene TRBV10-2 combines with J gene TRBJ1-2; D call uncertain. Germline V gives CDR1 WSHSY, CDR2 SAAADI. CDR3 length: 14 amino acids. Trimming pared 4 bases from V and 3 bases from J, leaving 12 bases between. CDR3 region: CASSVPTDDYGYTF. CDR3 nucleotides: TGCGCCAGCAGTGTGCCGACGGATGACTATGGCTACACCTTC.